This is a list of T cell receptor beta chains from one sample in a study of vaccination and CD4 T cells after COVID-19. TCRdb used MiXCR to reprocess the PCR reads, holding one entry per CDR3 protein. Of about 15,000 distinct CDR3 sequences in the sample, 40% to 65% were seen once. Which antigens these TCRs recognize remains unknown. The sequenced sample was CD4+ T cells from blood, cultured in vitro, obtained before SARS-CoV-2 vaccination. The receptors here all came from a human donor who had recovered from COVID-19. Both conserved end residues are part of each CDR3.

j_call: TRBJ1-2
v_call: TRBV20-1
cdr3_aa: CSADALIQGGYGYTF

j_call: TRBJ1-1
v_call: TRBV7-3
cdr3_aa: CASSLHQGNTEAFF

j_call: TRBJ1-5
v_call: TRBV12-3/TRBV12-4
cdr3_aa: CASSFPNGDNQPQHF

j_call: TRBJ2-1
v_call: TRBV20-1
cdr3_aa: CSARTSGSLSYNEQFF

j_call: TRBJ2-7
v_call: TRBV7-9
cdr3_aa: CASSLSNDEQYF

j_call: TRBJ2-1
v_call: TRBV2
cdr3_aa: CASSGRLAPRNEQFF

j_call: TRBJ1-2
v_call: TRBV6-1
cdr3_aa: CASRGRATGIHGYTF

j_call: TRBJ2-3
v_call: TRBV7-2
cdr3_aa: CAIKVLGGADTQYF

j_call: TRBJ2-7
v_call: TRBV6-5
cdr3_aa: CASSSSGGGPGNYEQYF

j_call: TRBJ2-1
v_call: TRBV5-1
cdr3_aa: CASSDLAGAPYNEQFF

j_call: TRBJ2-5
v_call: TRBV6-1
cdr3_aa: CASRPGGSGSVAQYF

j_call: TRBJ2-5
v_call: TRBV24-1
cdr3_aa: CATSDFGTGNQETQYF

j_call: TRBJ2-3
v_call: TRBV4-2
cdr3_aa: CASSQLAGGVSPQYF

j_call: TRBJ2-7
v_call: TRBV19
cdr3_aa: CASRGTGSYEQYF

j_call: TRBJ2-3
v_call: TRBV19
cdr3_aa: CASTDRGGTDTQYF

j_call: TRBJ1-1
v_call: TRBV7-9
cdr3_aa: CASSPRGTGINTEAFF

j_call: TRBJ2-5
v_call: TRBV5-5
cdr3_aa: CASSLAGPRGETQYF

j_call: TRBJ2-5
v_call: TRBV10-3
cdr3_aa: CAISTGGPRETQYF

j_call: TRBJ2-6
v_call: TRBV19
cdr3_aa: CASSIWTGGSGANVLTF

j_call: TRBJ1-2
v_call: TRBV27
cdr3_aa: CASSLVGTGGGYGYTF

j_call: TRBJ2-2
v_call: TRBV18
cdr3_aa: CASSPTSGELFF

j_call: TRBJ2-5
v_call: TRBV4-1
cdr3_aa: CASSQTRGETQYF

j_call: TRBJ2-1
v_call: TRBV10-2
cdr3_aa: CASSESSGPWREQFF

j_call: TRBJ2-1
v_call: TRBV6-2/TRBV6-3
cdr3_aa: CASSYSTASGRARNEQFF

j_call: TRBJ1-3
v_call: TRBV7-8
cdr3_aa: CASSLVRGAAGNTIYF

j_call: TRBJ2-1
v_call: TRBV7-8
cdr3_aa: CASSFASGSSDNEQFF

j_call: TRBJ1-1
v_call: TRBV10-3
cdr3_aa: CAISGPLGTDYEAFF

j_call: TRBJ2-2
v_call: TRBV20-1
cdr3_aa: CSAPGTSGKAIGELFF

j_call: TRBJ2-7
v_call: TRBV20-1
cdr3_aa: CSARPQDEYEQYF

j_call: TRBJ2-2
v_call: TRBV20-1
cdr3_aa: CSATPWDANTGELFF

j_call: TRBJ2-1
v_call: TRBV7-3
cdr3_aa: CASSSSPSGSGNEQFF

j_call: TRBJ2-7
v_call: TRBV6-5
cdr3_aa: CASSYAPIRAYEQYF

j_call: TRBJ2-1
v_call: TRBV11-3
cdr3_aa: CASSLGGLRGGEQFF

j_call: TRBJ2-1
v_call: TRBV20-1
cdr3_aa: CSATRGRIDNEQFF

j_call: TRBJ2-7
v_call: TRBV28
cdr3_aa: CASSLAGSGTPYEQYF

j_call: TRBJ1-5
v_call: TRBV6-1
cdr3_aa: CASSGTDNQPQHF

j_call: TRBJ1-2
v_call: TRBV6-4
cdr3_aa: CASRPPGGTGGYGYTF

j_call: TRBJ1-4
v_call: TRBV6-2/TRBV6-3
cdr3_aa: CASSGQGGEKLFF

j_call: TRBJ2-7
v_call: TRBV7-4
cdr3_aa: CASSLRPPGPRKVYEQYF

j_call: TRBJ1-5
v_call: TRBV6-5
cdr3_aa: CASSYARANQPQHF

j_call: TRBJ2-3
v_call: TRBV20-1
cdr3_aa: CSARDEVGGGRFGFTDTQYF

j_call: TRBJ1-6
v_call: TRBV2
cdr3_aa: CASGGQGPPLHF

j_call: TRBJ2-5
v_call: TRBV27
cdr3_aa: CASSLSGDSQVQETQYF

j_call: TRBJ2-1
v_call: TRBV10-1
cdr3_aa: CASGGPSYNEQFF

j_call: TRBJ2-4
v_call: TRBV6-5
cdr3_aa: CASSYSRDRGNIQYF

j_call: TRBJ2-7
v_call: TRBV20-1
cdr3_aa: CSASGTGYEQYF

j_call: TRBJ2-3
v_call: TRBV27
cdr3_aa: CASSLFRRRPDTQYF

j_call: TRBJ2-7
v_call: TRBV6-1
cdr3_aa: CASSEVFYYRYF

j_call: TRBJ2-3
v_call: TRBV30
cdr3_aa: CAWSQGPTDTQYF

j_call: TRBJ1-2
v_call: TRBV20-1
cdr3_aa: CSASSGGGGYTF

j_call: TRBJ2-3
v_call: TRBV20-1
cdr3_aa: CSANVRVLRTDTQYF

j_call: TRBJ2-1
v_call: TRBV28
cdr3_aa: CASSSPTQFF

j_call: TRBJ2-3
v_call: TRBV4-1
cdr3_aa: CASSQGRQRTSTDTQYF